This T cell receptor beta chain emerged from a study of T-cell reconstitution after alpha-beta-depleted transplantation in children. Germline-derived CDR1 and CDR2 are SQVTM and ANQGSEA. The V and J ends lost 0 bases and 1 base, in that order; junction bases with no gene match: 5. CDR3 length: 15 amino acids. The library targeted TCRbeta and was prepared with unique molecular identifiers. TCRdb itself ran the PCR reads through MiXCR, one entry per CDR3 protein. The sample gives about 400,000 distinct CDR3 sequences, 13% of which show up once; roughly 4.5% is in the top ten. The source is a human donor who donated a stem cell graft to a child with Fanconi anemia. Sample: PBMCs, taken from the stem cell graft. The V gene is TRBV29-1, the J gene TRBJ2-5; the match to TRBD1 covers 7 bases. The CDR3 is CSVEEGQLTQETQYF. CDR3 nucleotides: TGCAGCGTTGAAGAGGGACAGCTAACCCAAGAGACCCAGTACTTC.